These 3 T cell receptor beta chains share one sample of origin, sequenced in a study of T cells in Graves' hyperthyroidism and ophthalmopathy. There were TCR beta CDR3 regions amplified from RNA transcripts. Using the HTBI primer set, a first-round RT-PCR was run on the TCR CDR3. In TCRdb, the multiplex PCR reads were re-called with MiXCR into one record per CDR3 protein. Of 200,000 to 300,000 distinct CDR3 sequences in the sample, approximately 24% were seen once. The sequencing input was blood. The receptors were sampled from a woman between 40 and 55 years old with Graves' ophthalmopathy.

The table lists this clonotype with many counts. The genes are TRBV2 and TRBJ2-7; a weak D match, TRBD2 (5 bases). V shed 6 bases and J shed 3 bases, with 9 bases lying between them. The germline V gene has CDR1 SNHLY and CDR2 FYNNEI. This CDR3 contains 12 residues. CDR3 loop: CASSYGGYEQYF. For the CDR3, the DNA is TGTGCCAGCAGCTACGGAGGCTACGAGCAGTACTTC.

CDR3 protein: CASSQAPWGGPLLEQYF. DNA for the CDR3: TGCGCCAGCAGCCAAGCCCCGTGGGGGGGGCCCCTCCTCGAGCAGTACTTC. The chain links TRBV4-1 to TRBJ2-7; TRBD2 might be the D (7 bases). Trimming removed 1 base from V and 6 bases from J, with 22 bases in between. Germline lookup yields CDR1 MGHRA and CDR2 YSYEKL. CDR3 length: 17 amino acids.

This clonotype was seen repeatedly, ten times or more. The chain couples TRBV10-3 to TRBJ1-5; 11 bases agree with TRBD1. CDR1 is ENHRY and CDR2 is SYGVKD in the germline V gene. The J segment lost 6 bases and the V segment lost 8 bases, leaving 9 bases of the junction unmatched. The CDR3 runs 15 residues. CDR3 loop: CAIGTGTGGTQPQHF. The CDR3 DNA reads TGTGCCATCGGAACCGGGACAGGGGGGACTCAGCCCCAGCATTTT.